These 20 T cell receptor beta chains were all obtained from the same sample, sequenced in a study of T-cell reconstitution after alpha-beta-depleted transplantation in children. Unique molecular identifiers were incorporated when the TCRbeta library was constructed. TCRdb passed the PCR reads through MiXCR, listing each CDR3 protein once. The data hold about 400,000 distinct CDR3 sequences, with roughly 22% observed a single time. The sequenced sample was PBMCs from the stem cell graft donor, obtained from the stem cell graft. The receptors shown here come from a human donor who donated a stem cell graft to a child with acute myeloid leukemia.

This chain joins TRBV12-3 or TRBV12-4 and TRBJ2-1; TRBD2 aligns across 8 bases. The CDR3 is 14 residues long. With V trimmed by 6 bases and J by 5 bases, 6 bases remained unmatched. Here the CDR3 DNA reads TGTGCCAGCAGCCTCCGGGGGGGACACAATGAGCAGTTCTTC. Its protein is CASSLRGGHNEQFF.

This clonotype was seen ten or more times. This chain links TRBV20-1 with TRBJ2-2, with D perhaps matching TRBD1 or TRBD2 (6 bases each). Per the germline V gene, CDR1 is DFQATT and CDR2 is SNEGSKA (reference sequence). Trimming took off 0 bases at V and 0 bases at J, with 11 bases between the two ends. The CDR3 has 16 residues. The CDR3 protein is CSARDFGGANTGELFF. The DNA of the CDR3 is TGCAGTGCTAGAGATTTCGGGGGCGCGAACACCGGGGAGCTGTTTTTT.

This clonotype was seen only a few times. The rearrangement joins TRBV10-2 to TRBJ2-3; TRBD2 matches at 10 bases. J gave up 3 bases and V 6 bases, and 6 bases lay outside the gene matches. Germline assignment: CDR1 WSHSY and CDR2 SAAADI. This CDR3 contains 15 residues. This CDR3 is CASSGTSVSTDTQYF. The CDR3 bases are TGCGCCAGCAGCGGGACTAGCGTTTCGACAGATACGCAGTATTTT.

This clonotype was observed a few times. The chain recombines TRBV24-1 with TRBJ2-4, with D perhaps TRBD1 (5 bases). Germline V CDR1 and CDR2: KGHDR, SFDVKD. V was trimmed by 6 bases and J by 5 bases, leaving 13 bases between them. The CDR3 has 14 amino acids. The CDR3 DNA is TGTGCCACCAGTAGAAGCACAGGAGAAAACATTCAGTACTTC. This translates into CATSRSTGENIQYF.

V gene TRBV30 combines with J gene TRBJ2-7, with D unclear. Germline V lookup: CDR1 GTSNPN, CDR2 SVGIG (reference sequence). V gave up 1 base and J gave up 3 bases, with 13 bases separating them. This CDR3 region has 14 residues. In DNA, the CDR3 is TGTGCCTGGAGTGGCAGTTTGGCGTTCTACGAGCAGTACTTC. It yields the protein CAWSGSLAFYEQYF.

As to this clonotype: Just one base apart from a much larger clone, this may be a read error. The V call is TRBV27, the J call TRBJ2-1, with D possibly being TRBD1 (6 bases). The CDR3 loop spans 16 amino acids. Germline-derived CDR1 and CDR2 are MNHEY and SMNVEV (reference sequence). CDR3 bases: TGTGCCACCAGTTTATTGGGGGTCAGGGGCCTCAATGAGCAGTTCTTC. It yields the protein CATSLLGVRGLNEQFF.

This clonotype was found a few times. The V call is TRBV10-2, the J call TRBJ2-6; TRBD2 matches 8 bases. CDR3 length equals 16 residues. The V gene's germline CDR1 is WSHSY and CDR2 SAAADI. J gave up 1 base and V 5 bases, and 4 bases lay outside the gene matches. CDR3 DNA: TGCGCCAGCAGTCGAGGACTAGCTTCTGGGGCCAACGTCCTGACTTTC. Protein: CASSRGLASGANVLTF.

In its sample, this clonotype was seen a few times. The chain joins TRBV4-2 to TRBJ1-2, with D hard to call. V lost 0 bases and J lost 2, with 10 bases in between. From germline, CDR1 is LGHNA and CDR2 YNFKEQ. The CDR3 consists of 15 residues. This CDR3 is CASSQEARQNYGYTF. As DNA, the CDR3 is TGTGCCAGCAGCCAAGAGGCCAGGCAGAACTATGGCTACACCTTC.

This clonotype was found many times. This chain connects TRBV29-1 to TRBJ2-2, with D possibly being TRBD2 (6 bases). The CDR3 runs to 15 residues. Germline V gene data show CDR1 as SQVTM and CDR2 as ANQGSEA. Trimming shortened V by 4 bases and J by 0 bases, and 12 bases separated the two germline ends. CDR3 region: CSVGRDSANTGELFF. CDR3 DNA sequence: TGCAGCGTTGGCCGGGACTCTGCGAACACCGGGGAGCTGTTTTTT.

CDR3 bases: TGCGCCAGCGGGGTGGCTGAGGCCAACGTCCTGACTTTC. Encoded protein: CASGVAEANVLTF. V is TRBV5-1 and J is TRBJ2-6; no clear D gene. The CDR3 is made up of 13 amino acids. V was clipped by 7 bases and J by 6 bases, with 11 bases between them. The germline gives CDR1 SGHRS, CDR2 YFSETQ.

This clonotype was observed at least ten times. V and J are TRBV7-9 and TRBJ2-7; the match to TRBD2 covers 11 bases. Germline values: CDR1 SEHNR, CDR2 FQNEAQ (reference sequence). J lost 3 bases, V lost 7 bases, and 5 bases had no gene match. The CDR3 runs 14 residues. This CDR3 is CASTSGTSGYEQYF. The CDR3 nucleotides are TGTGCCAGCACTTCCGGGACTAGCGGCTACGAGCAGTACTTC.

This clonotype has only a few counts. V is TRBV15 and J is TRBJ2-1, with TRBD2 matching over 7 bases. CDR3 length: 16 residues. CDR1 and CDR2 from the germline V gene are LNHNV and YYDKDF (reference sequence). V was clipped by 0 bases and J by 9 bases; unmatched bases: 11. In DNA form, the CDR3 reads TGTGCCACCAGCAGAGATCTTAGCGGGTTTAAGAGTGAGCAGTTCTTC. It codes for CATSRDLSGFKSEQFF.

The chain links TRBV20-1 to TRBJ2-7, with 8 bases lining up with TRBD2. Germline V gene sequence: CDR1 DFQATT, CDR2 SNEGSKA (reference sequence). This CDR3 region has 16 residues. Trimming at V came to 0 bases and at J to 2 bases, leaving 9 bases not matched to a gene. The CDR3, as DNA: TGCAGTGCTAGAGAAACCGGGACTAGAAGACCCTACGAGCAGTACTTC. It yields the protein CSARETGTRRPYEQYF.

The chain carries TRBV20-1 and TRBJ2-3; D perhaps matches TRBD2 (6 bases). This CDR3 has 16 amino acids. Trimming took 0 bases from V and 2 from J, leaving 15 bases between them. CDR1 and CDR2 from the germline V gene are DFQATT and SNEGSKA (reference sequence). CDR3 amino acids: CSARDFRREVTDTQYF. The CDR3 DNA reads as TGCAGTGCTAGAGATTTCAGGCGGGAAGTCACAGATACGCAGTATTTT.

The chain combines TRBV27 with TRBJ2-7; 7 bases line up with TRBD1. The trim removed 6 bases at V and 2 bases at J, leaving 7 bases unmatched. Germline values: CDR1 MNHEY, CDR2 SMNVEV (reference sequence). The CDR3 sequence is 14 residues long. For the CDR3, the DNA is TGTGCCAGCAGACAGGGGTCTCTAACCTACGAGCAGTACTTC. It translates to CASRQGSLTYEQYF.

This rearrangement joins TRBV7-8 to TRBJ2-5; D is perhaps TRBD1 (6 bases). The CDR3 runs 15 residues. CDR1 and CDR2 (germline): SGHVS, FQNEAQ. The V gene lost 7 bases and the J gene lost 4 bases, with 19 bases spanning the gap. The CDR3, as DNA: TGTGCCAGCACCGACACCGGGACACCGAGAGAGACCCAGTACTTC. Amino acids: CASTDTGTPRETQYF.

V gene TRBV7-8 combines with J gene TRBJ2-1, with D maybe TRBD2 (5 bases). Germline loops: CDR1 SGHVS, CDR2 FQNEAQ. This CDR3 has 14 residues. V dropped 3 bases and J dropped 3 bases, with 9 bases sitting between them. The CDR3 DNA is TGTGCCAGCAGCTTCGGGGTTCTCTACAATGAGCAGTTCTTC. Protein product: CASSFGVLYNEQFF.

This clonotype was observed once. The V gene is TRBV11-2, the J gene TRBJ2-1, with TRBD2 matching over 10 bases. The length of the CDR3 is 15 residues. CDR1 is SGHAT, CDR2 FQNNGV, per germline. After removal of 2 bases from V and 5 bases from J, the junction contained 3 bases not matched to a gene. The CDR3 region is CASSLTSGTNNEQFF. CDR3 coding DNA: TGTGCCAGCAGCTTAACTAGCGGGACTAACAATGAGCAGTTCTTC.

This clonotype was seen a few times. V usage is TRBV10-3 and J usage is TRBJ2-7; the D is unclear. V lost 0 bases and J lost 3, with 3 bases in between. This CDR3 region has 12 residues. Per the germline V gene, CDR1 is ENHRY and CDR2 is SYGVKD. The CDR3 bases are TGTGCCATCAGTGAGTCCCGCTACGAGCAGTACTTC. It codes for CAISESRYEQYF.

This clonotype was found many times. The rearrangement joins TRBV28 to TRBJ2-1, with D perhaps matching TRBD2 (5 bases). This CDR3 spans 12 amino acids. Per the germline V gene, CDR1 is MDHEN and CDR2 is SYDVKM. V was clipped by 2 bases and J by 8 bases, with 7 bases between them. CDR3 in DNA: TGTGCCAGCAGTTTAAGGAGGCATGAGCAGTTCTTC. Translated: CASSLRRHEQFF.